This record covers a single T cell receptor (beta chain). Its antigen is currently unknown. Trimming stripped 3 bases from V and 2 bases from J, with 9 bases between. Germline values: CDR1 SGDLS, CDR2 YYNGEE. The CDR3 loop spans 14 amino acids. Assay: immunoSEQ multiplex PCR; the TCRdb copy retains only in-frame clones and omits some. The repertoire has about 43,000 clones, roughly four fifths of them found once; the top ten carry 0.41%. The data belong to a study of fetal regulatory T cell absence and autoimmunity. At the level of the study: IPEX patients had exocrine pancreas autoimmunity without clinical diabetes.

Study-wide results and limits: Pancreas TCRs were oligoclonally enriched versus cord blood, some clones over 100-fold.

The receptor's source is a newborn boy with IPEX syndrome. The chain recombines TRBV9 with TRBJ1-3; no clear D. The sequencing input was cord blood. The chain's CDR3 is CASSAGRAGNTIYF. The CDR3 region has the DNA TGTGCCAGCAGCGCAGGCCGGGCTGGAAACACCATATATTTT.